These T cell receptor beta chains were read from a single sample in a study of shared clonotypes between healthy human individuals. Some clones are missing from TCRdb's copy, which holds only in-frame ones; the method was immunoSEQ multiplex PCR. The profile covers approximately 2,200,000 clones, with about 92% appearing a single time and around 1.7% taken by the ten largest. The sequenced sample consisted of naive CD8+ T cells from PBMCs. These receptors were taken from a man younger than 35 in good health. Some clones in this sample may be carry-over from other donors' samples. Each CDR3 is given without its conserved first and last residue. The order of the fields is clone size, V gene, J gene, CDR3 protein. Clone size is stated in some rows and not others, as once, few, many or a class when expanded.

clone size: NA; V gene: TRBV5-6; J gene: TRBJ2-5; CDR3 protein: ASSFLGVPQY
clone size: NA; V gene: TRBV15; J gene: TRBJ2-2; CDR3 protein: ATRDRGGTGELF
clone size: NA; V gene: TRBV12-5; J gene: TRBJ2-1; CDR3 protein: ASGTGRQQF
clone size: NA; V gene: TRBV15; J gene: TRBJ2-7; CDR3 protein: ATSRGTGEYEQY
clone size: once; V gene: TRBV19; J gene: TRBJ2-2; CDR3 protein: ASRDRSTGELF
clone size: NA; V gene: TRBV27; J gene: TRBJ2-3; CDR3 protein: ASSPQLRTSERTDTQY
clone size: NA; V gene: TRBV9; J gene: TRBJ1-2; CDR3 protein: ASTITGGSDYGYT
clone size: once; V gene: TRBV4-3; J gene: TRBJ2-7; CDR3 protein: ASRERTGGAYEQY
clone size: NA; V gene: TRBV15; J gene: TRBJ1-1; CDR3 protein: ATSRVDWGPTEAF
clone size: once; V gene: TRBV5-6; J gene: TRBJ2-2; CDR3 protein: ASSSWAGELF
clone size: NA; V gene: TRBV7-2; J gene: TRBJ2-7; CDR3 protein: ASGYGSEQY
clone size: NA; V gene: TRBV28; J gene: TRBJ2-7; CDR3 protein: ASSPGQITYEQY
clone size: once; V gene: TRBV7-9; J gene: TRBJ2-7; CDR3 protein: ASSRKREGTYEQY
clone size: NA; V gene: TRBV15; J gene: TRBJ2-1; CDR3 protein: ATSRVAREAPEQF
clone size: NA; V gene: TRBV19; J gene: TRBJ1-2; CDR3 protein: ASSPGQGNYGYT
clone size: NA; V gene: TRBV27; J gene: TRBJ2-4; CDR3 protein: ASSLRGAGAKNIQY
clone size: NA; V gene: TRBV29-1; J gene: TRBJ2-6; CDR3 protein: SVEEGISGANVLT
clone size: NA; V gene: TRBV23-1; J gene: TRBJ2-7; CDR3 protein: ASSQSWGQTSYEQY
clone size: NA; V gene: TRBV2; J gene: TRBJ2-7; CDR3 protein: ASSDGGEGYEQY
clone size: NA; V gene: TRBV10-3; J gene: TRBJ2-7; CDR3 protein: AISERATQSHNKYYEQY
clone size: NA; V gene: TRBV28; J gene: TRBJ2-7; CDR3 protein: ASSSRTGGRISYEQY
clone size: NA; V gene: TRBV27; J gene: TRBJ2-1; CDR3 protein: ASSPSWGESYNEQF
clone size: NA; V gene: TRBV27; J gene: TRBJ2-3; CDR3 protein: ASSLRLDISGDTQY
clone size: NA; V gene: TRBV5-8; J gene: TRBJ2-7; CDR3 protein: ASSFRWPPTGYEQY
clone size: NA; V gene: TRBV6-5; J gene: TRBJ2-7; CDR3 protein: ASSYTGESSYEQY
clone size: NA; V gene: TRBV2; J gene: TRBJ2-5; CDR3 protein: AREPTGAETQY
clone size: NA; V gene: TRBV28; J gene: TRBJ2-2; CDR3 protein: ASRNPGLAGKYTNTGELF
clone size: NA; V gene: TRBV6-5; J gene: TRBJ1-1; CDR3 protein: ASSYSRGTEAF
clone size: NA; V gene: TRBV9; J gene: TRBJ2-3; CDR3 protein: ASTLASASTDTQY
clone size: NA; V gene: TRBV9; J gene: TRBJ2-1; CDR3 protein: ASSVASGNYEQF
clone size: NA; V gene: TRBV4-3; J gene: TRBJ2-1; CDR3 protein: ASSITSGLVNEQF
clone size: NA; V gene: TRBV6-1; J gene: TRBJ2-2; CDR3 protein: ASSEAYPGGAGTGELF
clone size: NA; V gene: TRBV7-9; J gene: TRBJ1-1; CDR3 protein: ASSRGGVTEAF
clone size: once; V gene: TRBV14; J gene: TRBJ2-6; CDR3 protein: ASGPGTGAGANVLT
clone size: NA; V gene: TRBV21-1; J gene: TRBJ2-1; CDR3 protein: ASYSSVGLGSNEQF
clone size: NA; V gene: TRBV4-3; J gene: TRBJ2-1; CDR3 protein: ASSQGLAGVQF
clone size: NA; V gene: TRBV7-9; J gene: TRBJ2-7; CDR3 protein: ASSLSGTGGYEQY
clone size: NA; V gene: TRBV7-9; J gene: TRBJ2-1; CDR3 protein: ASSSRLAVYADNNEQF
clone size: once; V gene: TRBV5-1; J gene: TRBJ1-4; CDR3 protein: ASSLRGVATLDEKLF
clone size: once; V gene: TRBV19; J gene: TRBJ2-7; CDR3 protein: ASSIEEDSTYEQY
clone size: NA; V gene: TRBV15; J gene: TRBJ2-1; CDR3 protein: ATSKKRDRDNEQF
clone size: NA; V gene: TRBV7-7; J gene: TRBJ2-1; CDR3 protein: ASSPRTGSPLWDEQF
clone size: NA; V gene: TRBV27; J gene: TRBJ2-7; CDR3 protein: ASSLDGRSSYEQY
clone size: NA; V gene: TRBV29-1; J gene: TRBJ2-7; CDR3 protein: SVRLAGPYEQY
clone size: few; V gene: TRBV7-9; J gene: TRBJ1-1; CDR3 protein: ASSPGDRYEAF
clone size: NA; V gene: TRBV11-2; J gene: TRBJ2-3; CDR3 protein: ASSLVFYNDGTLGDTQY
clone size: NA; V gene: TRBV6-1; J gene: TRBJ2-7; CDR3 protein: ASRTVTYEQY
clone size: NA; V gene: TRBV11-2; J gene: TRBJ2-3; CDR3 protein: ASSLELRTTDTQY